The present entry profiles one T cell receptor (beta chain) with its context. Its antigen is currently unknown. Looked up from germline, CDR1 is SGHTA and CDR2 is FQGTGA. With 2 bases clipped from V and 4 bases from J, the junction kept 6 bases outside the gene matches. This CDR3 has 15 amino acids. PCR was performed using 60 Vbeta and 13 Jbeta primers. Data came from immunoSEQ multiplex PCR; TCRdb stores just in-frame clones and leaves some out. The sample totals tens of thousands of clones. The data were taken from a study of cytomegalovirus exposure and HLA in healthy donors. Findings of the study overall: Previous analysis showed most TCR beta V segments were productive about 87% or about 30% of the time. Based on reports, TCR beta sequences accurately predicted HLA-A and HLA-B alleles for most subjects.

The sequence derives from a man over 45 in good health and CMV-seronegative. Material: PBMCs. The chain has TRBV7-3 and TRBJ2-3; 7 bases line up with TRBD1. The CDR3 sequence: CASSLRQGRADTQYF. The CDR3 DNA reads as TGTGCCAGCAGCTTACGACAGGGTAGGGCAGATACGCAGTATTTT. Filled out from reference TRBV7-3 and TRBJ2-3, the complete variable domain reads GAGVSQTPSNKVTEKGKYVELRCDPISGHTALYWYRQSLGQGPEFLIYFQGTGAADDSGLPNDRFFAVRPEGSVSTLKIQRTERGDSAVYLCASSLRQGRADTQYFGPGTRLTVL.